Described below is a single TCR beta chain sequence and its context. Its antigen is not known. The sample belongs to a study of graft-versus-host responses after intestinal transplantation. The junction had 8 bases not matched to a gene; V was cut back by 4 bases and J by 5 bases. Germline V lookup: CDR1 SNHLY, CDR2 FYNNEI. The CDR3 has 15 amino acids. Sequencing was performed with immunoSEQ multiplex PCR; in TCRdb, only in-frame clones are kept and a portion is missing. Of around 99,000 clones in the sample, around 93% are singletons; the top ten hold more than 1.5%. The chain couples TRBV2 to TRBJ2-1; 7 bases are shared with TRBD2. This TCR came from a human donor who received an intestinal transplant. This specimen consisted of unstimulated CD8+ T cells sorted from spleen or lymph node cells, obtained before intestinal transplant. The CDR3 loop reads CASSATSVQDNEQFF. Written as DNA, the CDR3 is TGTGCCAGCAGTGCAACTAGCGTCCAAGACAATGAGCAGTTCTTC.